Presented here are 22 T cell receptor beta chains from one specimen sequenced in a study of blood T cell repertoires in COVID-19. The protocol was immunoSEQ multiplex PCR, while the TCRdb copy is restricted to in-frame clones and leaves out a portion. The sample lists about 140,000 clones, around 83% occurring once. Sequencing input: peripheral blood. The receptors derive from a man in his sixties with active or convalescent COVID-19.

The chain is built from TRBV2 and TRBJ2-3; TRBD1 might be the D (6 bases). Trimming removed 4 bases from V and 5 bases from J, with 19 bases in between. The germline CDR1 and CDR2 sequences are SNHLY and FYNNEI. The CDR3 length is 16 residues. The CDR3 loop is CASSVADQGNQDTQYF. CDR3 DNA sequence: TGTGCCAGCAGTGTCGCGGACCAGGGGAATCAAGATACGCAGTATTTT. Full variable domain (rest looked up from reference TRBV2 and TRBJ2-3): EPEVTQTPSHQVTQMGQEVILRCVPISNHLYFYWYRQILGQKVEFLVSFYNNEISEKSEIFDDQFSVERPDGSNFTLKIRSTKLEDSAMYFCASSVADQGNQDTQYFGPGTRLTVL.

This rearrangement joins TRBV5-5 to TRBJ2-1; 7 bases are a match to TRBD1. The V gene end was trimmed by 2 bases and the J gene end by 8 bases; junction bases not matched to a gene: 7. Germline V gives CDR1 SGHKS, CDR2 YYEKEE (reference sequence). This CDR3 is 14 amino acids long. The CDR3 coding sequence is TGTGCCAGCAGCTTTCGGCAAGGGGGCGATGAGCAGTTCTTC. Translated, it gives CASSFRQGGDEQFF.

This clone is a singleton in its sample. Germline and junction disagree at one end, which may indicate a read error. This chain joins TRBV12-5 and TRBJ1-4, with a tentative D call TRBD1 (6 bases). The CDR3 has 16 amino acids. Germline V gene lookup returns CDR1 LGHNT and CDR2 FRNRAP. The CDR3 protein is CASGRGMGTPNEKLFF. CDR3 bases: TGTGCTAGTGGCCGAGGAATGGGGACACCTAACGAAAAACTGTTTTTT.

The chain couples TRBV4-1 to TRBJ1-3; no reliable D call. Germline V gene lookup returns CDR1 MGHRA and CDR2 YSYEKL. Trimming shortened V by 1 base and J by 0 bases, and 10 bases separated the two germline ends. The CDR3 sequence is 16 residues long. CDR3 bases: TGCGCCAGCAGCCAAGGCGTCCACGGCTCTGGAAACACCATATATTTT. Protein product: CASSQGVHGSGNTIYF.

The J gene is TRBJ1-4, the V gene TRBV19; D ambiguous. Trimming shortened V by 10 bases and J by 4 bases, and 4 bases separated the two germline ends. The CDR3 has 10 amino acids. In germline, CDR1 is LNHDA, CDR2 SQIVND (reference sequence). CDR3 sequence: CATLNEKLFF. The CDR3 DNA reads as TGTGCCACTCTTAATGAAAAACTGTTTTTT.

This clone has a single count. J is TRBJ1-6 and V is TRBV6-5, with TRBD1 identical over 7 bases. V was clipped by 5 bases and J by 6 bases; unmatched bases: 7. The germline V gene encodes CDR1 MNHEY and CDR2 SVGAGI. The CDR3 totals 15 residues. As DNA, the CDR3 is TGTGCCAGCAGTCCCGGGACAGTAACTAATTCACCCCTCCACTTT. Translating it yields CASSPGTVTNSPLHF.

The chain joins TRBV27 to TRBJ1-1; 8 bases match TRBD1. Germline values: CDR1 MNHEY, CDR2 SMNVEV (reference sequence). The CDR3 is 16 amino acids. Trimming at V came to 0 bases and at J to 1 base, leaving 4 bases not matched to a gene. CDR3 DNA sequence: TGTGCCAGCAGTTTATCGTGGCAGGGGGCGAACACTGAAGCTTTCTTT. Its translation is CASSLSWQGANTEAFF.

This chain connects TRBV11-3 to TRBJ1-6; D ambiguous. Trimming shortened V by 2 bases and J by 14 bases, and 10 bases separated the two germline ends. In germline, CDR1 is SGHNT, CDR2 YENEEA. The CDR3 has 12 residues. The CDR3 region has the DNA TGTGCCAGCAGCTTAAGCAACCGAGCCCTCCACTTT. The encoded protein is CASSLSNRALHF. Variable domain in full (rest from reference TRBV11-3 and TRBJ1-6): EAGVVQSPRYKIIEKKQPVAFWCNPISGHNTLYWYLQNLGQGPELLIRYENEEAVDDSQLPKDRFSAERLKGVDSTLKIQPAELGDSAVYLCASSLSNRALHFGNGTRLTVT.

The chain has TRBV19 and TRBJ2-7, with 9 bases matching TRBD1. This CDR3 has 15 amino acids. Losses at the gene ends were 5 bases for V and 5 bases for J; bases not matched to a gene: 10. CDR1 LNHDA and CDR2 SQIVND come from the germline V gene (reference sequence). The CDR3: CASSPLTGGGNEQYF. The CDR3 bases are TGTGCCAGTAGTCCGCTCACAGGGGGCGGAAACGAGCAGTACTTC.

This chain uses TRBV19 with TRBJ1-6, with TRBD1 identical over 8 bases. There are 14 residues in the CDR3. The J segment lost 13 bases and the V segment lost 6 bases, leaving 11 bases of the junction unmatched. Germline CDR1 LNHDA, CDR2 SQIVND (reference sequence). The CDR3 here is CASRPGTGYNPLHF. CDR3 sequence (DNA): TGTGCCAGTAGACCGGGGACAGGTTACAATCCCCTCCACTTT.

V gene TRBV6-5 combines with J gene TRBJ1-2; D perhaps matches TRBD1 (6 bases). Trimming stripped 6 bases from V and 2 bases from J, with 7 bases between. Germline V gives CDR1 MNHEY, CDR2 SVGAGI. CDR3 size: 12 residues. The CDR3 DNA follows: TGTGCCAGCAGGGACAGAAACTATGGCTACACCTTC. Amino acids: CASRDRNYGYTF.

The chain uses TRBV6-5 and TRBJ1-1; D gene uncertain. Trimming cost V 7 bases and J 5 bases, with 17 bases left between them. Germline V lookup: CDR1 MNHEY, CDR2 SVGAGI. This CDR3 spans 14 amino acids. CDR3 coding DNA: TGTGCCAGCATGAACGTCGCGGGGAGGACTGAAGCTTTCTTT. Amino acid sequence: CASMNVAGRTEAFF.

The count of this clone is one. CDR3 nucleotides: TGCGCCAGCAGCTTGGGTAGCGGGAGTAATGAGCAGTTCTTC. As protein: CASSLGSGSNEQFF. The V call is TRBV5-1, the J call TRBJ2-1, with 9 bases fitting TRBD2. This CDR3 spans 14 amino acids. The J segment lost 7 bases and the V segment lost 0 bases, leaving 2 bases of the junction unmatched. Germline V gene sequence: CDR1 SGHRS, CDR2 YFSETQ. The full variable domain, rest sourced from reference TRBV5-1 and TRBJ2-1, is KAGVTQTPRYLIKTRGQQVTLSCSPISGHRSVSWYQQTPGQGLQFLFEYFSETQRNKGNFPGRFSGRQFSNSRSEMNVSTLELGDSALYLCASSLGSGSNEQFFGPGTRLTVL.

This clone was seen just once. This chain connects TRBV6-5 to TRBJ2-7; TRBD2 matches at 7 bases. The CDR3 covers 13 residues. V lost 8 bases, J lost 5 bases, and 9 bases stayed unmatched. CDR1 and CDR2 from the germline V gene are MNHEY and SVGAGI. The CDR3 DNA is TGTGCCAGCCGGGGGGACTCCATAAACGAGCAGTACGTC. Encoded protein: CASRGDSINEQYV.

The chain combines TRBV19 with TRBJ1-1; D is possibly TRBD1 (5 bases). Trimming removed 6 bases at V and 1 base at J, with 12 bases between. Per germline, CDR1 LNHDA and CDR2 SQIVND (reference sequence). The CDR3 covers 14 residues. In nucleotides, the CDR3 is TGTGCCAGTAGCCCATGGGGCCCGAACACTGAAGCTTTCTTT. Amino acids: CASSPWGPNTEAFF.

This chain uses TRBV18 with TRBJ1-2, with TRBD1 as a possible D gene (5 bases). Germline lookup yields CDR1 KGHSH and CDR2 LQKENI. The CDR3 spans 13 residues. Between the trimmed V and J ends, which lost 6 bases and 6 bases, there was a span of 14 bases. The CDR3 is CASSPLTEDGYTF. Here the CDR3 DNA reads TGTGCCAGCTCCCCCTTGACAGAGGATGGCTACACCTTC.

V gene TRBV24-1 combines with J gene TRBJ2-1, with 12 bases lining up with TRBD2. The length of the CDR3 is 17 residues. CDR1 is KGHDR, CDR2 SFDVKD, per germline. V was pared by 4 bases and J by 5 bases, with 8 bases of the junction left unmatched. For the CDR3, the DNA is TGTGCCACCAGTGACCAGACTAGCGGGAGTTGGGACAATGAGCAGTTCTTC. It translates to CATSDQTSGSWDNEQFF.

The rearrangement uses TRBV18 and TRBJ1-2; D is perhaps TRBD1 (6 bases). V shed 3 bases and J shed 4 bases, with 18 bases lying between them. The CDR3 is made up of 16 amino acids. The germline CDR1 and CDR2 sequences are KGHSH and LQKENI. CDR3 protein: CASSPNKGQKVYGYTF. DNA of the CDR3: TGTGCCAGCTCACCTAACAAAGGACAGAAAGTCTATGGCTACACCTTC.

The chain links TRBV11-2 to TRBJ1-1; D is uncertain. Trimming took off 4 bases at V and 5 bases at J, with 23 bases between the two ends. Germline V gene sequence: CDR1 SGHAT, CDR2 FQNNGV. The CDR3 sequence is 17 residues long. In DNA form, the CDR3 reads TGTGCCAGCAGCTCACTAGGTATACCCAATCTGTCAACTGAAGCTTTCTTT. Translated: CASSSLGIPNLSTEAFF. The full variable domain, completed using reference TRBV11-2 and TRBJ1-1, is EAGVAQSPRYKIIEKRQSVAFWCNPISGHATLYWYQQILGQGPKLLIQFQNNGVVDDSQLPKDRFSAERLKGVDSTLKIQPAKLEDSAVYLCASSSLGIPNLSTEAFFGQGTRLTVV.

The chain employs TRBV25-1 and TRBJ2-1; D is perhaps TRBD2 (6 bases). V shed 5 bases and J shed 5 bases, with 13 bases lying between them. The CDR3 length is 14 residues. The V gene's germline CDR1 is MGHDK and CDR2 SYGVNS. Here the CDR3 reads CASSPGGANNEQFF. CDR3 bases: TGTGCCAGCAGTCCCGGGGGAGCGAACAATGAGCAGTTCTTC.

This CDR3 is CASSLVNSGDYGYTF. Here the CDR3 DNA reads TGTGCCAGCAGCTTGGTTAATTCAGGGGACTATGGCTACACCTTC. V gene TRBV5-6 combines with J gene TRBJ1-2; D is possibly TRBD1 (6 bases). Trimming left V 0 bases short and J 3 bases short, with 12 bases between. The CDR3 covers 15 residues. Germline CDR1 is SGHDT and CDR2 is YYEEEE.

This clone turned up a few times. This rearrangement joins TRBV19 to TRBJ1-1; TRBD1 might be the D (6 bases). V was shortened by 11 bases and J by 6 bases, with 19 bases between the two germline ends. The germline V gene encodes CDR1 LNHDA and CDR2 SQIVND (reference sequence). CDR3 size: 13 residues. The CDR3 spells CASSTGTFPEAFF. The CDR3 DNA reads as TGTGCCTCAAGTACAGGGACATTTCCTGAAGCTTTCTTT.